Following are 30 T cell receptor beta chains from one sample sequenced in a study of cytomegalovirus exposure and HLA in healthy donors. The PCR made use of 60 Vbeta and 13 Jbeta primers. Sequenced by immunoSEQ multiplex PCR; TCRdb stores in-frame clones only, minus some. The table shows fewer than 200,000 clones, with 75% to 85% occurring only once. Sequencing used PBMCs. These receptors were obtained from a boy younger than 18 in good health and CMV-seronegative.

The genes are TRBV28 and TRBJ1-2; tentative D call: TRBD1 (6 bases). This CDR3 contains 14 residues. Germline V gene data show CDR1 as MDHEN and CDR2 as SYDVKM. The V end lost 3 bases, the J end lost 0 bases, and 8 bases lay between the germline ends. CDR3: CASSFYRANYGYTF. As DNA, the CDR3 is TGTGCCAGCAGTTTTTACAGGGCTAACTATGGCTACACCTTC.

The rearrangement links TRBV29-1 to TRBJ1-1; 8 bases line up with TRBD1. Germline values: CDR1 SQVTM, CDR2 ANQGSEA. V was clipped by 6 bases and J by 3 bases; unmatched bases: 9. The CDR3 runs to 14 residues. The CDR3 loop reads CSVRAGGMDTEAFF. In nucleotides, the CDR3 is TGCAGCGTCAGAGCAGGGGGCATGGACACTGAAGCTTTCTTT.

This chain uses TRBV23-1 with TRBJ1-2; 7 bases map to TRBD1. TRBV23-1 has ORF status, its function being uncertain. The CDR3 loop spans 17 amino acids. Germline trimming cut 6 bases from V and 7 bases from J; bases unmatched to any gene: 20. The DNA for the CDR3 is TGCGCCAGCAGCCACTTTGAACAGGGGATGAAAGATGTTGGCTACACCTTC. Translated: CASSHFEQGMKDVGYTF.

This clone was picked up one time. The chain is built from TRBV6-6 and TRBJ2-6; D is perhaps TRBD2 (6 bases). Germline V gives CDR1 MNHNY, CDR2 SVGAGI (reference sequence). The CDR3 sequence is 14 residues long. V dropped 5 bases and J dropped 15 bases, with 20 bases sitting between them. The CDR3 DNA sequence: TGTGCCAGCAGTGGGAGGTCTGGGGGAATAGGCCTGACTTTC. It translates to CASSGRSGGIGLTF.

The CDR3 protein is CASSKRDPTAVNTEAFF. The CDR3 region has the DNA TGTGCCAGCAGCAAAAGAGATCCGACGGCGGTGAACACTGAAGCTTTCTTT. The chain recombines TRBV21-1 with TRBJ1-1. TRBV21-1 is a known pseudogene. The CDR3 is 17 residues long.

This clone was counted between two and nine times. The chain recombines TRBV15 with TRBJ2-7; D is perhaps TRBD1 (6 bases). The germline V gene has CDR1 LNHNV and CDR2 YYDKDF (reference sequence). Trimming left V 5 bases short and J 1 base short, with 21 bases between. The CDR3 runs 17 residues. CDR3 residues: CATSSPDTQGPSYEQYF. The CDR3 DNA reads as TGTGCCACCAGCTCACCCGACACCCAGGGGCCTTCCTACGAGCAGTACTTC.

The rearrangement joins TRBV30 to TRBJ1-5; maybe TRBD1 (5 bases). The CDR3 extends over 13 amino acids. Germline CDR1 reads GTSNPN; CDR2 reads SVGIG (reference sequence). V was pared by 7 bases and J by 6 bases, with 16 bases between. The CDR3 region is CASSAGPGQPQHF. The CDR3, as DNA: TGTGCCTCCTCGGCAGGGCCGGGTCAGCCCCAGCATTTT.

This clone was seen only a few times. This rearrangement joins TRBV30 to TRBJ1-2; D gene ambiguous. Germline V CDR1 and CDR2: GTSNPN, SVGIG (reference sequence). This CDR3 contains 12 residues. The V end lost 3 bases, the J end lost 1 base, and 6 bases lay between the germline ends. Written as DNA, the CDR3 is TGTGCCTGGAGAGCCCTTAACTATGGCTACACCTTC. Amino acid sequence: CAWRALNYGYTF.

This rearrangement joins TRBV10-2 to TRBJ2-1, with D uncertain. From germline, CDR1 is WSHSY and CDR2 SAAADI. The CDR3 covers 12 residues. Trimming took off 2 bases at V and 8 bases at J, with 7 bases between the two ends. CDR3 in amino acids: CASSETEHEQFF. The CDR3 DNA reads TGCGCCAGCAGTGAGACGGAGCATGAGCAGTTCTTC.

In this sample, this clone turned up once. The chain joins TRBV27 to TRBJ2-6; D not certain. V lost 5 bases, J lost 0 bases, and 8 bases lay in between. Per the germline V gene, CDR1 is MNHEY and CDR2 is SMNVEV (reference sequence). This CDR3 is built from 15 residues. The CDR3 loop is CASSLSGSGANVLTF. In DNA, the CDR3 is TGTGCCAGCAGTCTGTCGGGCTCTGGGGCCAACGTCCTGACTTTC. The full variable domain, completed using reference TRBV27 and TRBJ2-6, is EAQVTQNPRYLITVTGKKLTVTCSQNMNHEYMSWYRQDPGLGLRQIYYSMNVEVTDKGDVPEGYKVSRKEKRNFPLILESPSPNQTSLYFCASSLSGSGANVLTFGAGSRLTVL.

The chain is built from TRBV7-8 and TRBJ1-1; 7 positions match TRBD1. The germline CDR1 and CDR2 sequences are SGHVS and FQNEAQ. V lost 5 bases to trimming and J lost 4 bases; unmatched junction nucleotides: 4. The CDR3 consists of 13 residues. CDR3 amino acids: CASSQGVITEAFF. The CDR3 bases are TGTGCCAGCAGCCAGGGGGTGATCACTGAAGCTTTCTTT.

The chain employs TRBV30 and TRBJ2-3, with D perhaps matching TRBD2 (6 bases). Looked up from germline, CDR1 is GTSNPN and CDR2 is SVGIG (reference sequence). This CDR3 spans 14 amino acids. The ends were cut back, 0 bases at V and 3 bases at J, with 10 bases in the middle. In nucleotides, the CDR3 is TGTGCCTGGAGTGTAGGCGGGACTACAGATACGCAGTATTTT. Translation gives CAWSVGGTTDTQYF.

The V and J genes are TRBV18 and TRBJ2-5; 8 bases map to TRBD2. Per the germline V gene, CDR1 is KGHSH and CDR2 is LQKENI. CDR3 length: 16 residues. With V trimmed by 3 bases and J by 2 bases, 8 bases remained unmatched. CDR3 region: CASSPGSGGRQETQYF. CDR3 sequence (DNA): TGTGCCAGCTCACCGGGGAGCGGGGGTAGACAAGAGACCCAGTACTTC.

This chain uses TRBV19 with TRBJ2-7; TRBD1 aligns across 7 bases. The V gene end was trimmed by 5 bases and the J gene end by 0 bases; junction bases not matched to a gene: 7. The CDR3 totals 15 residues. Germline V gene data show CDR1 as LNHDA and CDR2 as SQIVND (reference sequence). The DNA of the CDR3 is TGTGCCAGTAGTCCCCGGGACAGCCTCTCCTACGAGCAGTACTTC. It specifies CASSPRDSLSYEQYF.

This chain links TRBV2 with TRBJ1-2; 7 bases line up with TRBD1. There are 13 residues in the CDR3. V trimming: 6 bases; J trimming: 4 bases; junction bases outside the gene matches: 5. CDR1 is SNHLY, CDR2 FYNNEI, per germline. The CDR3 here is CASRRDSLYGYTF. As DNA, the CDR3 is TGTGCCAGCAGACGGGACAGTCTCTATGGCTACACCTTC.

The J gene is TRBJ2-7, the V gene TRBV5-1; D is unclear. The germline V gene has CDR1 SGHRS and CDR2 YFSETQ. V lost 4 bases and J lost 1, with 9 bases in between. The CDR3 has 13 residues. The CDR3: CASSLTYSYEQYF. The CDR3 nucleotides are TGCGCCAGCAGCCTGACTTATTCCTACGAGCAGTACTTC.

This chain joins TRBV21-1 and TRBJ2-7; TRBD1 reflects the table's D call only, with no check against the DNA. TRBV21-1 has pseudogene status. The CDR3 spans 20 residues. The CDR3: CASSSGEQGPLWPTPAEQYF. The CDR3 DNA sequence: TGTGCCAGCAGCTCGGGGGAACAGGGGCCCCTGTGGCCGACTCCGGCCGAGCAGTACTTC.

The CDR3: CASRPTGPGYEQYF. In nucleotides, the CDR3 is TGTGCCAGCAGGCCGACAGGTCCCGGCTACGAGCAGTACTTC. The V call is TRBV11-2, the J call TRBJ2-7, with D possibly matching TRBD1 (6 bases). Trimming took 6 bases from V and 3 from J, leaving 15 bases between them. Germline values: CDR1 SGHAT, CDR2 FQNNGV. CDR3 length: 14 amino acids.

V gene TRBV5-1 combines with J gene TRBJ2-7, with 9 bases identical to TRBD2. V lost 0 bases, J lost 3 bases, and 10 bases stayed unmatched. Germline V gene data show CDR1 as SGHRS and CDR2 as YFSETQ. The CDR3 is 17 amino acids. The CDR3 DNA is TGCGCCAGCAGCTTGGCTCCCGGGACTAGCAGAAACTACGAGCAGTACTTC. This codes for CASSLAPGTSRNYEQYF.

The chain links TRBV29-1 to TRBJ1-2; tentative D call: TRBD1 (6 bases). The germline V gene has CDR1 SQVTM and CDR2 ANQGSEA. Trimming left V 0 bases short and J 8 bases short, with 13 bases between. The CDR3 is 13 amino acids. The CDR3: CSVEDTVQGGYTF. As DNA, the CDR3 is TGCAGCGTTGAAGACACAGTGCAGGGGGGCTACACCTTC.

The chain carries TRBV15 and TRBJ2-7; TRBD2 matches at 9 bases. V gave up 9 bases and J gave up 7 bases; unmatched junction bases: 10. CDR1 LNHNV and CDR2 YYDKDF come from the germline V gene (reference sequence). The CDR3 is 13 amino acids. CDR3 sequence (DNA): TGTGCCACAGCTAGCGGGATCCTGGGGGAGCAGTACTTC. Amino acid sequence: CATASGILGEQYF.

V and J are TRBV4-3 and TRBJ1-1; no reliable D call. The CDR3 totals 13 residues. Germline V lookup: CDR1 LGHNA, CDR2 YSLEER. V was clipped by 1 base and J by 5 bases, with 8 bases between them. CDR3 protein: CASSQVGGTEAFF. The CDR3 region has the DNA TGCGCCAGCAGCCAAGTAGGCGGGACTGAAGCTTTCTTT.

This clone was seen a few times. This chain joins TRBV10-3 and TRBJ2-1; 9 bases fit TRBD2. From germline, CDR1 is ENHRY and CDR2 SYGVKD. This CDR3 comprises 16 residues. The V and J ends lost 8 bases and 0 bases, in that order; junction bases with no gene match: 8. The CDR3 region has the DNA TGTGCCATCGGTAGCGGGAGTTATGGCTCCTACAATGAGCAGTTCTTC. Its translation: CAIGSGSYGSYNEQFF.

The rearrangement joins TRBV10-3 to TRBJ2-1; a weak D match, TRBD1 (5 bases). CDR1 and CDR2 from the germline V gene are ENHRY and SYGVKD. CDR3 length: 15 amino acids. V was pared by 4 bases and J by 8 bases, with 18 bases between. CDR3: CAISGNKGLMDEQFF. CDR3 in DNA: TGTGCCATCAGTGGAAACAAGGGGCTGATGGATGAGCAGTTCTTC.

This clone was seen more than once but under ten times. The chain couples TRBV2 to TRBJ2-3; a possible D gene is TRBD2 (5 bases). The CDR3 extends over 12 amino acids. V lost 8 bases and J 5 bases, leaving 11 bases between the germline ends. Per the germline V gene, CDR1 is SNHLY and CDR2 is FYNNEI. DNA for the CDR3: TGTGCCAGCGGCGGACTTCTAGATACGCAGTATTTT. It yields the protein CASGGLLDTQYF.

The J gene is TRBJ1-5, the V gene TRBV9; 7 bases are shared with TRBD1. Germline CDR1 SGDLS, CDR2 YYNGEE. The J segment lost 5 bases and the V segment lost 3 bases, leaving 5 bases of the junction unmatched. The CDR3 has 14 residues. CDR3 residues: CASSGQGRDQPQHF. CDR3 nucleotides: TGTGCCAGCAGCGGACAGGGAAGAGATCAGCCCCAGCATTTT.

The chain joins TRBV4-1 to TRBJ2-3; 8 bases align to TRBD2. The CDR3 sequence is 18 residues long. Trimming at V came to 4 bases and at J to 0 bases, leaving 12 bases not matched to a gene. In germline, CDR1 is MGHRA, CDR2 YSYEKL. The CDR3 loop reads CASSPMAGGETSTDTQYF. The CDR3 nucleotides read TGCGCCAGCAGCCCCATGGCCGGGGGGGAAACTAGCACAGATACGCAGTATTTT.

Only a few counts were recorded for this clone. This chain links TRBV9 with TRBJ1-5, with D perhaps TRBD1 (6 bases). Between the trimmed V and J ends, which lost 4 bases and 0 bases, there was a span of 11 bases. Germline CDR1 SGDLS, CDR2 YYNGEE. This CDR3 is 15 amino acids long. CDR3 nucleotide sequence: TGTGCCAGCAGCCGAACAGGGTTTAGCAATCAGCCCCAGCATTTT. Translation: CASSRTGFSNQPQHF.

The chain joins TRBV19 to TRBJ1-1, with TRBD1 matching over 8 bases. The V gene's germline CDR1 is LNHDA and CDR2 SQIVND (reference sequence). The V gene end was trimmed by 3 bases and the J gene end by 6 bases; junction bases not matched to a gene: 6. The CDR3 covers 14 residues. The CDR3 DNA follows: TGTGCCAGTAGTATCGGACAGGGTGGCCCTGAAGCTTTCTTT. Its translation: CASSIGQGGPEAFF. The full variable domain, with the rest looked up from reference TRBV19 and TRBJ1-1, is DGGITQSPKYLFRKEGQNVTLSCEQNLNHDAMYWYRQDPGQGLRLIYYSQIVNDFQKGDIAEGYSVSREKKESFPLTVTSAQKNPTAFYLCASSIGQGGPEAFFGQGTRLTVV.

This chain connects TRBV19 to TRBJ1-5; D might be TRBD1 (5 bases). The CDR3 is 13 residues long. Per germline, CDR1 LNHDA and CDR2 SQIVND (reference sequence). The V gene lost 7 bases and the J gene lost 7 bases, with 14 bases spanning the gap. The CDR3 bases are TGTGCCAGTAATTATAGGAGGGACCAGCCCCAGCATTTT. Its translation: CASNYRRDQPQHF.